This is a list of T cell receptor beta chains from one sample in a study of T cell repertoires in cytomegalovirus infection. Their antigen targets remain unknown. A single record per CDR3 protein comes from TCRdb applying MiXCR to the reads. The sample includes roughly 110,000 distinct CDR3 sequences, around 30% of them seen just once. The specimen comprised CD8+ T cells from cultured PBMCs, sampled from culture after CMV antigen stimulation. All receptors derive from a human donor in good health (CMV status not recorded). Some clones in this sample may be carry-over from other donors' samples. Each CDR3 is given with its conserved first and last residue. The order of the fields is clone size, D gene, V gene, J gene, CDR3 DNA, CDR3 protein. The D gene is left open where the match is weak. Clone size, where shown, is once, few, many, or a class for clones that have expanded.

size: NA
D: NA
V: TRBV13
J: TRBJ1-1
DNA: TGTGCCAGCAGCTTAGCAAGAGGGGGAACTCCGAACACTGAAGCTTTCTTT
CDR3: CASSLARGGTPNTEAFF

size: NA
D: TRBD2
V: TRBV4-1
J: TRBJ2-2
DNA: TGCGCCAGCAGCCAAAGCGGGGGGAACCCCACCGGGGAGCTGTTTTTT
CDR3: CASSQSGGNPTGELFF

size: NA
D: NA
V: TRBV4-1
J: TRBJ1-1
DNA: TGCGCCAGCAGCCAAGCCCGTGTGTGGGGGAACACTGAAGCTTTCTTT
CDR3: CASSQARVWGNTEAFF

size: many
D: NA
V: TRBV7-2
J: TRBJ2-7
DNA: TGTGCCAGCAGCTTAAGTTCATACGAGCAGTACTTC
CDR3: CASSLSSYEQYF

size: few
D: TRBD1
V: TRBV19
J: TRBJ1-2
DNA: TGTGCCAGTAGTATCGGGACAGGGGTCTATGGCTACACCTTC
CDR3: CASSIGTGVYGYTF

size: few
D: NA
V: TRBV7-2
J: TRBJ1-1
DNA: TGTGCCAGCAGCTTCAGTAACGCGCCTGAAGCTTTCTTT
CDR3: CASSFSNAPEAFF

size: once
D: NA
V: TRBV4-3
J: TRBJ1-3
DNA: TGCGCCAGCAGCCAATCTTCAGCCGTATCTGGAAACACCATATATTTT
CDR3: CASSQSSAVSGNTIYF

size: few
D: NA
V: TRBV7-8
J: TRBJ2-5
DNA: TGTGCCAGCAGCTTAGGAACAGGGATCGGAGAGACCCAGTACTTC
CDR3: CASSLGTGIGETQYF

size: NA
D: NA
V: TRBV2
J: TRBJ2-7
DNA: TGTGCCAGCAGTGTTTTGAAGTCAGGGGCCATCGAGCAGTACTTC
CDR3: CASSVLKSGAIEQYF

size: few
D: TRBD1
V: TRBV28
J: TRBJ2-7
DNA: TGTGCCAGCATAGACAGGGAAAATAGGTACGAGCAGTACTTC
CDR3: CASIDRENRYEQYF